This T cell receptor (beta chain) was identified during a study of cytomegalovirus exposure and HLA in healthy donors. Whole-study context: Sequencing of some 190 million T cells in an earlier analysis found more than 100 million unique TCR beta sequences. General study points: Sequencing depth across donors, presence/absence analyses assumed, was roughly uniform. Within a later analysis, the majority of CMV-associated TCR beta chains appeared HLA-restricted.

Primers included in the PCR were 60 Vbeta and 13 Jbeta primers. Sequenced by immunoSEQ multiplex PCR; TCRdb stores in-frame clones only, minus some. This sample's table has 20,000 or so clones. This CDR3 contains 15 residues. V was shortened by 2 bases and J by 6 bases, with 14 bases between the two germline ends. In germline, CDR1 is KGHSH, CDR2 LQKENI. Though nominally healthy at sampling, donors likely had unrecorded immune exposures. A note on this clone: What it recognizes is unknown.

The chain links TRBV18 to TRBJ1-5; D is unclear. Sequencing was carried out using PBMCs. The receptor was derived from a man aged 55 to 69 in good health and CMV-seropositive. This CDR3 reads CASSPRSQAGQPQHF. The DNA of the CDR3 is TGTGCCAGCTCACCAAGGTCCCAAGCGGGTCAGCCCCAGCATTTT.